One and the same sample provided the 2 T cell receptor beta chains below, sequenced in a study of blood T cell repertoires in COVID-19. Only in-frame clones appear in the TCRdb table, and some are missing; sequencing was by immunoSEQ multiplex PCR. The sample lists about 89,000 clones; over 75% were seen once. The specimen was peripheral blood. These receptors all come from a woman aged 80 or older with acute or convalescent COVID-19.

J is TRBJ1-1 and V is TRBV5-1; 8 bases are a match to TRBD1. The CDR3 loop spans 14 amino acids. V shed 4 bases, J shed 0 bases, and the junction held 2 bases outside the gene matches. CDR1 is SGHRS, CDR2 YFSETQ, per germline. DNA for the CDR3: TGCGCCAGCAGCCCAGGGGGCATGAACACTGAAGCTTTCTTT. Its translation: CASSPGGMNTEAFF.

The genes are TRBV19 and TRBJ1-4; 7 bases align to TRBD1. Germline assignment: CDR1 LNHDA and CDR2 SQIVND (reference sequence). CDR3 length: 16 amino acids. Trimming removed 4 bases from V and 7 bases from J; junction bases left unmatched: 12. In DNA, the CDR3 is TGTGCCAGTAGTACTGGGGACAGTTTCGCCCCTGAAAAACTGTTTTTT. Its protein product is CASSTGDSFAPEKLFF.